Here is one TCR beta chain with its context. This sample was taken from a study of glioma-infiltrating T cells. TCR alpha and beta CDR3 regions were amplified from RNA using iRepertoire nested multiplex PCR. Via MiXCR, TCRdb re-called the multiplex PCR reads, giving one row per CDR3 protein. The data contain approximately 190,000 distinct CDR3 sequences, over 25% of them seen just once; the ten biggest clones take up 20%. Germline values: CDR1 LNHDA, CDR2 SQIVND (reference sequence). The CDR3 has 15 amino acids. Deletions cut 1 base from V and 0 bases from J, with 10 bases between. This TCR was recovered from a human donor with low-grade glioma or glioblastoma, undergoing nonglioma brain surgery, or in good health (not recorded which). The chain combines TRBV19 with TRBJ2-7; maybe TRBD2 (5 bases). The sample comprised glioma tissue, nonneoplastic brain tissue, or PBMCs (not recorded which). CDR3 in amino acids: CASSIVGGYSYEQYF. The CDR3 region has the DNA TGTGCCAGTAGTATAGTTGGAGGATACTCCTACGAGCAGTACTTC.